The 32 T cell receptor beta chains listed next were all sequenced from one sample in a study of T cell repertoires in cytomegalovirus infection. These TCRs are of unknown antigen specificity. TCRdb recomputed calls from the reads with MiXCR, one row per CDR3 protein. The sample yields about 830,000 distinct CDR3 sequences, roughly 33% seen once. The material was cultured CD8+ T cells from PBMCs, obtained from culture after CMV antigen stimulation. These receptors came from a human donor in good health (CMV status not recorded). Some clones in this sample may be carry-over from other donors' samples.

The J gene is TRBJ1-1, the V gene TRBV4-1, with D uncertain. V was shortened by 0 bases and J by 11 bases, with 13 bases between the two germline ends. Germline assignment: CDR1 MGHRA and CDR2 YSYEKL. The CDR3 spans 13 residues. The CDR3 nucleotides are TGCGCCAGCAGCCAAGAGACTTGGAGAGGGGCTTTCTTT. This sequence encodes CASSQETWRGAFF.

This chain connects TRBV12-3 or TRBV12-4 to TRBJ2-7; 7 nucleotides line up with TRBD1. This CDR3 spans 13 amino acids. Trimming at V came to 4 bases and at J to 2 bases, leaving 2 bases not matched to a gene. CDR3 protein: CASSWTGPYEQYF. In nucleotides, the CDR3 is TGTGCCAGCAGTTGGACAGGTCCCTACGAGCAGTACTTC.

V usage is TRBV2 and J usage is TRBJ1-2, with D tentatively TRBD1 (5 bases). Trimming left V 4 bases short and J 2 bases short, with 8 bases between. CDR3 size: 13 residues. From germline, CDR1 is SNHLY and CDR2 FYNNEI. The CDR3 nucleotides are TGTGCCAGCAGTGGTCGACAGAACTATGGCTACACCTTC. Translation gives CASSGRQNYGYTF.

Sample share makes this clonotype medium-sized. The CDR3 DNA is TGTGCCAGCAGCTTAGCGTTCTTAGGTAGCAATCAGCCCCAGCATTTT. Amino acids: CASSLAFLGSNQPQHF. This chain connects TRBV7-8 to TRBJ1-5; no definite D call. V lost 0 bases, J lost 0 bases, and 9 bases lay in between. This CDR3 has 16 amino acids. From germline, CDR1 is SGHVS and CDR2 FQNEAQ. The full variable domain, in which reference TRBV7-8 and TRBJ1-5 provide the parts outside the CDR3, is GAGVSQSPRYKVAKRGQDVALRCDPISGHVSLFWYQQALGQGPEFLTYFQNEAQLDKSGLPSDRFFAERPEGSVSTLKIQRTQQEDSAVYLCASSLAFLGSNQPQHFGDGTRLSIL.

This clonotype was seen a handful of times. CDR3 DNA sequence: TGTGCCAGCACCCAGGGGAAATTGAGTTCACCCCTCCACTTT. Amino acid sequence: CASTQGKLSSPLHF. V is TRBV12-3 or TRBV12-4 and J is TRBJ1-6; TRBD1 might be the D (6 bases). This CDR3 comprises 14 residues. V lost 7 bases and J lost 9, with 16 bases in between.

V and J are TRBV4-1 and TRBJ2-3; 12 nucleotides line up with TRBD2. V lost 1 base and J lost 3; bases outside the gene matches: 5. The germline V gene has CDR1 MGHRA and CDR2 YSYEKL. The CDR3 loop spans 17 amino acids. CDR3 nucleotide sequence: TGCGCCAGCAGCCAAGTAGGACTAGCGGGGAGTACAGATACGCAGTATTTT. The encoded protein is CASSQVGLAGSTDTQYF.

This chain joins TRBV2 and TRBJ2-1, with D unclear. There are 17 residues in the CDR3. V was shortened by 0 bases and J by 7 bases, with 19 bases between the two germline ends. Germline assignment: CDR1 SNHLY and CDR2 FYNNEI. CDR3 loop: CASSEAPSPRPINEQFF. The DNA of the CDR3 is TGTGCCAGCAGTGAAGCACCGTCACCCCGCCCTATTAATGAGCAGTTCTTC.

As regards this clonotype: This is likely a read error, given that the CDR3 carries no conserved phenylalanine or tryptophan at its end. This chain links TRBV25-1 with TRBJ1-2; possibly TRBD1 for D (6 bases). The germline V and J ends were trimmed by 0 bases and 5 bases, with 22 bases remaining between them. Germline V gene data show CDR1 as MGHDK and CDR2 as SYGVNS. The CDR3 spans 18 residues. For the CDR3, the DNA is TGTGCCAGCAGTGAATACGGAGGACAGACTTACGATTATTATGGCTACACCATC. Protein: CASSEYGGQTYDYYGYTI.

The chain recombines TRBV4-3 with TRBJ2-5; the match to TRBD2 covers 14 bases. The CDR3 contains 19 residues. Germline CDR1 and CDR2: LGHNA and YSLEER. Trimming took 0 bases from V and 4 from J; bases not matched to a gene: 10. The CDR3 loop is CASSQDAIRLAGGRETQYF. The DNA for the CDR3 is TGCGCCAGCAGCCAAGACGCCATAAGACTAGCGGGGGGGCGAGAGACCCAGTACTTC.

V usage is TRBV5-1 and J usage is TRBJ2-1; D possibly corresponds to TRBD2 (6 bases). V lost 2 bases and J 5 bases, leaving 11 bases between the germline ends. This CDR3 has 14 residues. Per the germline V gene, CDR1 is SGHRS and CDR2 is YFSETQ. The CDR3 coding sequence is TGCGCCAGCAGCTTCTACGGGACTCACAATGAGCAGTTCTTC. Translating gives CASSFYGTHNEQFF.

This chain links TRBV7-9 with TRBJ1-2; D is unresolved. The germline CDR1 and CDR2 sequences are SEHNR and FQNEAQ (reference sequence). V lost 3 bases to trimming and J lost 3 bases, with 17 bases between them. The CDR3 is 16 residues long. This chain's CDR3 is CASSFGVGGQDYGYTF. In DNA form, the CDR3 reads TGTGCCAGCAGCTTCGGTGTGGGAGGGCAGGACTATGGCTACACCTTC.

This clonotype was counted between two and nine times. The chain combines TRBV6-6 with TRBJ2-2; 13 bases match TRBD2. CDR1 is MNHNY, CDR2 SVGAGI, per germline (reference sequence). The trim removed 2 bases at V and 2 bases at J, leaving 11 bases unmatched. The CDR3 is made up of 20 amino acids. DNA of the CDR3: TGTGCCAGCAGTTACCCCACTAGCGGGGGGGAGTCTGGTAACACCGGGGAGCTGTTTTTT. Residues: CASSYPTSGGESGNTGELFF.

The gene calls are TRBV19 and TRBJ2-3; TRBD1 matches at 9 bases. The CDR3 runs to 18 residues. With 5 bases clipped from V and 4 bases from J, the junction kept 16 bases outside the gene matches. From germline, CDR1 is LNHDA and CDR2 SQIVND (reference sequence). CDR3 loop: CASSPYSRYRGPADTQYF. The DNA of the CDR3 is TGTGCCAGTAGTCCCTACTCAAGATACAGGGGGCCAGCAGATACGCAGTATTTT.

This clonotype was detected only a few times. The chain recombines TRBV6-1 with TRBJ2-3; unclear D gene. From germline, CDR1 is MNHNS and CDR2 SASEGT. The CDR3 covers 14 residues. With 7 bases removed from V and 5 bases from J, the gap between germline ends came to 16 bases. This chain's CDR3 is CASTDGPFQDTQYF. In DNA, the CDR3 is TGTGCCAGCACTGATGGCCCATTCCAAGATACGCAGTATTTT.

This clonotype occurred a few times. The chain carries TRBV5-4 and TRBJ2-1; D gene ambiguous. Germline lookup yields CDR1 SGHNT and CDR2 YYREEE (reference sequence). The CDR3 is 11 amino acids. The chain's CDR3 is CTFSSYNEQFF. The CDR3 region has the DNA TGTACCTTTAGCTCCTACAATGAGCAGTTCTTC. The complete variable domain, with remaining parts taken from reference TRBV5-4 and TRBJ2-1, reads ETGVTQSPTHLIKTRGQQVTLRCSSQSGHNTVSWYQQALGQGPQFIFQYYREEENGRGNFPPRFSGLQFPNYSSELNVNALELDDSALYLCTFSSYNEQFFGPGTRLTVL.

The chain uses TRBV9 and TRBJ1-6; D not certain. This CDR3 has 17 residues. The V gene lost 0 bases and the J gene lost 0 bases, with 10 bases spanning the gap. The germline V gene encodes CDR1 SGDLS and CDR2 YYNGEE. The CDR3 DNA reads TGTGCCAGCAGCGTAGGCGGCCGACTCTCCTATAATTCACCCCTCCACTTT. Its translation is CASSVGGRLSYNSPLHF.

This clonotype was seen at least ten times. The chain carries TRBV7-8 and TRBJ2-3, with TRBD1 identical over 7 bases. Germline V gene lookup returns CDR1 SGHVS and CDR2 FQNEAQ. This CDR3 is built from 16 residues. Trimming removed 4 bases from V and 3 bases from J; junction bases left unmatched: 10. The CDR3 reads CASSYGTEMGTDTQYF. CDR3 nucleotides: TGTGCCAGCAGCTACGGGACAGAAATGGGAACAGATACGCAGTATTTT.

This rearrangement joins TRBV15 to TRBJ2-5; D is unclear. From germline, CDR1 is LNHNV and CDR2 YYDKDF (reference sequence). The CDR3 spans 14 residues. V was clipped by 5 bases and J by 2 bases, with 12 bases between them. The DNA for the CDR3 is TGTGCCACCAGCCCAAGGGAAAGACAAGAGACCCAGTACTTC. It specifies CATSPRERQETQYF. Supplemented by reference TRBV15 and TRBJ2-5, the full variable domain reads DAMVIQNPRYQVTQFGKPVTLSCSQTLNHNVMYWYQQKSSQAPKLLFHYYDKDFNNEADTPDNFQSRRPNTSFCFLDIRSPGLGDTAMYLCATSPRERQETQYFGPGTRLLVL.

This chain connects TRBV6-5 to TRBJ2-7, with D perhaps being TRBD1 or TRBD2 (6 bases each). Trimming removed 2 bases at V and 6 bases at J, with 8 bases between. The CDR3 has 12 amino acids. Looked up from germline, CDR1 is MNHEY and CDR2 is SVGAGI. The CDR3 coding sequence is TGTGCCAGCAGTTACGAGGGGGGCGAGCAGTACTTC. Encoded protein: CASSYEGGEQYF.

This clonotype was observed many times. The genes are TRBV12-3 or TRBV12-4 and TRBJ2-5; perhaps TRBD2 as D (5 bases). With 6 bases removed from V and 2 bases from J, the gap between germline ends came to 13 bases. The CDR3 sequence is 14 residues long. CDR3 nucleotide sequence: TGTGCCAGCAGCCCCGGACGGGAACAAGAGACCCAGTACTTC. It encodes CASSPGREQETQYF.

The J gene is TRBJ1-5, the V gene TRBV7-4; D is uncertain. The germline V and J ends were trimmed by 5 bases and 5 bases, with 13 bases remaining between them. Germline V gene lookup returns CDR1 SGHVT and CDR2 SQSDAQ. This CDR3 is 14 amino acids long. The CDR3 DNA reads as TGTGCCAGCAGCCTCGCAGGTTATTATCAGCCCCAGCATTTT. Residues: CASSLAGYYQPQHF.

This clonotype was detected only a few times. The chain carries TRBV7-9 and TRBJ2-3; D call uncertain. This CDR3 comprises 12 residues. Trimming took 3 bases from V and 7 from J, leaving 8 bases between them. The V gene's germline CDR1 is SEHNR and CDR2 FQNEAQ (reference sequence). The CDR3 loop reads CASSLDPNTQYF. CDR3 sequence (DNA): TGTGCCAGCAGCTTGGACCCCAATACGCAGTATTTT. Full variable domain (missing parts from reference TRBV7-9 and TRBJ2-3): DTGVSQNPRHKITKRGQNVTFRCDPISEHNRLYWYRQTLGQGPEFLTYFQNEAQLEKSRLLSDRFSAERPKGSFSTLEIQRTEQGDSAMYLCASSLDPNTQYFGPGTRLTVL.

This clonotype was counted between two and nine times. The CDR3 sequence is CASSHPRGGGDSPLHF. In DNA form, the CDR3 reads TGTGCCAGCAGCCACCCGCGGGGTGGCGGAGATTCACCCCTCCACTTT. The chain is built from TRBV6-8 and TRBJ1-6; D remains unclear. The ends were cut back, 6 bases at V and 8 bases at J, with 20 bases in the middle. Germline CDR1 MNHGY, CDR2 SAAAGT. The CDR3 covers 16 residues.

This chain links TRBV9 with TRBJ2-3, with D possibly being TRBD2 (5 bases). V was pared by 0 bases and J by 4 bases, with 9 bases between. There are 14 residues in the CDR3. Germline V gene sequence: CDR1 SGDLS, CDR2 YYNGEE. The CDR3 nucleotides are TGTGCCAGCAGCGTAGGGGGAGCCGCAGATACGCAGTATTTT. It encodes CASSVGGAADTQYF.

This sequence joins TRBV29-1 and TRBJ2-2; D gene ambiguous. CDR3 length equals 13 residues. V dropped 3 bases and J dropped 3 bases, with 8 bases sitting between them. Germline values: CDR1 SQVTM, CDR2 ANQGSEA. The CDR3 region has the DNA TGCAGCGTTGATCAGGCGGACACCGGGGAGCTGTTTTTT. Translation: CSVDQADTGELFF.

The chain carries TRBV28 and TRBJ2-3, with 7 bases identical to TRBD1. Trimming cost V 5 bases and J 2 bases; bases outside gene matches: 7. The CDR3 length is 15 residues. Looked up from germline, CDR1 is MDHEN and CDR2 is SYDVKM. The CDR3 sequence is CASSAETGITDTQYF. The CDR3 nucleotides are TGTGCCAGCAGTGCCGAGACAGGGATCACAGATACGCAGTATTTT.

The chain employs TRBV2 and TRBJ2-2; no firm D call. Germline lookup yields CDR1 SNHLY and CDR2 FYNNEI. The CDR3 length is 13 residues. The V gene lost 2 bases and the J gene lost 2 bases, with 3 bases spanning the gap. CDR3 sequence reads: CASSEFNTGELFF. CDR3 nucleotides: TGTGCCAGCAGTGAATTTAACACCGGGGAGCTGTTTTTT.

This rearrangement joins TRBV19 to TRBJ2-1; 9 nucleotides align to TRBD1. J was trimmed by 3 bases and V by 2 bases; bases with no gene match: 11. Per the germline V gene, CDR1 is LNHDA and CDR2 is SQIVND (reference sequence). There are 18 residues in the CDR3. The CDR3 loop is CASSITLSGQGLYNEQFF. In DNA, the CDR3 is TGTGCCAGTAGTATAACCCTCTCGGGACAGGGACTCTACAATGAGCAGTTCTTC.

This rearrangement joins TRBV7-6 to TRBJ2-3; D is unclear. There are 15 residues in the CDR3. Germline CDR1 reads SGHVS; CDR2 reads FNYEAQ. With 1 base removed from V and 5 bases from J, the gap between germline ends came to 13 bases. The chain's CDR3 is CASSLGIQSGDTQYF. CDR3 nucleotides: TGTGCCAGCAGCTTAGGAATCCAGAGTGGAGATACGCAGTATTTT.

The gene calls are TRBV29-1 and TRBJ2-7; no definite D call. In germline, CDR1 is SQVTM, CDR2 ANQGSEA. The CDR3 runs to 12 residues. V was trimmed by 1 base and J by 4 bases, leaving 8 bases between them. The CDR3 loop reads CSVEASWYEQYF. The CDR3 DNA is TGCAGCGTTGAAGCATCGTGGTACGAGCAGTACTTC.

This clonotype was detected only once. The chain is built from TRBV6-1 and TRBJ1-1; TRBD1 aligns across 9 bases. The CDR3 totals 14 residues. Germline lookup yields CDR1 MNHNS and CDR2 SASEGT. V dropped 3 bases and J dropped 4; count of bases not matched to a gene: 3. The chain's CDR3 is CASSDETGGTEAFF. The CDR3 DNA sequence: TGTGCCAGCAGTGATGAGACAGGGGGCACTGAAGCTTTCTTT.

This clonotype has ten or more counts. The rearrangement joins TRBV7-9 to TRBJ1-2; 11 nucleotides align to TRBD1. Losses at the gene ends were 3 bases for V and 8 bases for J; bases not matched to a gene: 8. The germline V gene encodes CDR1 SEHNR and CDR2 FQNEAQ (reference sequence). This CDR3 comprises 15 residues. The CDR3: CASSFGQGAKYGYTF. The CDR3 DNA reads as TGTGCCAGCAGCTTTGGACAGGGGGCGAAGTACGGCTACACCTTC.